This is a list of T cell receptor beta chains from one sample in a study of cytomegalovirus exposure and HLA in healthy donors. Sequenced by immunoSEQ multiplex PCR; TCRdb stores in-frame clones only, minus some. The table includes roughly 180,000 clones, just under 80% detected once. Sequencing was performed on PBMCs. The receptors originated from a woman aged 25 to 39 in good health and CMV-seronegative. Each CDR3 is given with its conserved first and last residue. Fields, in order: J gene, D gene, clone size, V gene, CDR3 DNA, CDR3 protein. The D gene is left open where the match is weak. Size tells how often a clone was seen (once, few, many) or the class of an expanded clone, and some rows leave it out.

j_gene: TRBJ1-2
d_gene: TRBD1
abundance: .
v_gene: TRBV27
CDR3nt: TGTGCCAGCAGTCTAACAGGGGGCCAGAAGAACTATGGCTACACCTTC
CDR3aa: CASSLTGGQKNYGYTF

j_gene: TRBJ1-3
d_gene: .
abundance: .
v_gene: TRBV7-6
CDR3nt: TGTGCCAGCAGCTTAGCGCTTCGGGGGGCCGGAAACACCATATATTTT
CDR3aa: CASSLALRGAGNTIYF

j_gene: TRBJ2-3
d_gene: TRBD1
abundance: .
v_gene: TRBV4-2
CDR3nt: TGTGCCAGCAGCCAAGCGTATGGGACAGCTGATACGCAGTATTTT
CDR3aa: CASSQAYGTADTQYF

j_gene: TRBJ1-1
d_gene: .
abundance: .
v_gene: TRBV5-1
CDR3nt: TGCGCCAGCAGCTTAGGGGATATTTACACTGAAGCTTTCTTT
CDR3aa: CASSLGDIYTEAFF

j_gene: TRBJ1-2
d_gene: TRBD1
abundance: .
v_gene: TRBV4-3
CDR3nt: TGCGCCAGCAGCCAAGATCCCGCGGGGACAGGGCAAGGCTACACCTTC
CDR3aa: CASSQDPAGTGQGYTF

j_gene: TRBJ1-1
d_gene: TRBD1
abundance: .
v_gene: TRBV9
CDR3nt: TGTGCCAGCAGTAGGGACAGAAGGACTGAAGCTTTCTTT
CDR3aa: CASSRDRRTEAFF

j_gene: TRBJ1-6
d_gene: TRBD1
abundance: .
v_gene: TRBV15
CDR3nt: TGTGCCACCAGCAGACCCACCGGGACAGGGCGTTTCTCCTATAATTCACCCCTCCACTTT
CDR3aa: CATSRPTGTGRFSYNSPLHF

j_gene: TRBJ1-1
d_gene: TRBD1
abundance: few
v_gene: TRBV19
CDR3nt: TGTGCCAGTAGTATAAAAACCGGGACAGGGAACACTGAAGCTTTCTTT
CDR3aa: CASSIKTGTGNTEAFF

j_gene: TRBJ1-2
d_gene: .
abundance: .
v_gene: TRBV7-9
CDR3nt: TGTGCCAGCAGCCCAACCAGGTCGATTCCTGACGGCTACACCTTC
CDR3aa: CASSPTRSIPDGYTF

j_gene: TRBJ2-1
d_gene: TRBD1
abundance: .
v_gene: TRBV10-1
CDR3nt: TGCGCCAGCAGACCAACAGGGGTGGACGAGCAGTTCTTC
CDR3aa: CASRPTGVDEQFF

j_gene: TRBJ2-5
d_gene: .
abundance: .
v_gene: TRBV18
CDR3nt: TGTGCCAGCTCACCACGGGGGGGCCGGGAGACCCAGTACTTC
CDR3aa: CASSPRGGRETQYF

j_gene: TRBJ1-1
d_gene: .
abundance: .
v_gene: TRBV5-1
CDR3nt: TGCGCCAGCAGCTTCGGTGCGGAGGGTGCTGAAGCTTTCTTT
CDR3aa: CASSFGAEGAEAFF

j_gene: TRBJ1-1
d_gene: .
abundance: .
v_gene: TRBV4-3
CDR3nt: TGCGCCAGCACAGGTGGGACTGAAGCTTTCTTT
CDR3aa: CASTGGTEAFF

j_gene: TRBJ1-5
d_gene: .
abundance: .
v_gene: TRBV2
CDR3nt: TGTGCCAGCAGTGATGGCAGGGCCTATGGCCAGCCCCAGCATTTT
CDR3aa: CASSDGRAYGQPQHF

j_gene: TRBJ2-3
d_gene: TRBD2
abundance: once
v_gene: TRBV2
CDR3nt: TGTGCCAGTATAGCGGGGGAAGCAGATACGCAGTATTTT
CDR3aa: CASIAGEADTQYF

j_gene: TRBJ2-2
d_gene: TRBD1
abundance: .
v_gene: TRBV4-1
CDR3nt: TGCGCCAGCAGCCAAGATTTTCCGACAGGGGGGTATACCGGGGAGCTGTTTTTT
CDR3aa: CASSQDFPTGGYTGELFF

j_gene: TRBJ1-5
d_gene: TRBD1
abundance: .
v_gene: TRBV27
CDR3nt: TGTGCCAGCAGTGAGCTCCAGGGGGGTAGCAATCAGCCCCAGCATTTT
CDR3aa: CASSELQGGSNQPQHF

j_gene: TRBJ2-3
d_gene: .
abundance: few
v_gene: TRBV5-6
CDR3nt: TGTGCCAGCAGCCGCGGGGTTGGTGGCACAGATACGCAGTATTTT
CDR3aa: CASSRGVGGTDTQYF

j_gene: TRBJ2-7
d_gene: TRBD1
abundance: .
v_gene: TRBV5-4
CDR3nt: TGTGCCAGCAGTCCCGACAGGGGTCCCTACGAGCAGTACTTC
CDR3aa: CASSPDRGPYEQYF

j_gene: TRBJ2-3
d_gene: TRBD2
abundance: .
v_gene: TRBV6-6
CDR3nt: TGTGCCAGCAGAGCGGGGTCGGCAGATACGCAGTATTTT
CDR3aa: CASRAGSADTQYF

j_gene: TRBJ1-4
d_gene: .
abundance: few
v_gene: TRBV30
CDR3nt: TGTGCCTGGAGTGTAATCGGGGAAAAACTGTTTTTT
CDR3aa: CAWSVIGEKLFF

j_gene: TRBJ1-6
d_gene: TRBD1
abundance: .
v_gene: TRBV6-4
CDR3nt: TGTGCCAGCAGCCAGACAGGGGGCATAGGTTCACCCCTCCACTTT
CDR3aa: CASSQTGGIGSPLHF

j_gene: TRBJ1-2
d_gene: TRBD1
abundance: .
v_gene: TRBV6-5
CDR3nt: TGTGCCAGCATCCCGGCCCACAGGGGGGATGGCTACACCTTC
CDR3aa: CASIPAHRGDGYTF

j_gene: TRBJ1-5
d_gene: .
abundance: .
v_gene: TRBV27
CDR3nt: TGTGCCAGCAGTTCCAACAGATACAATCAGCCCCAGCATTTT
CDR3aa: CASSSNRYNQPQHF

j_gene: TRBJ2-5
d_gene: TRBD2
abundance: .
v_gene: TRBV27
CDR3nt: TGTGCCAGCAGTTTTTTGGGCGGGGGGGCCGAGACCCAGTACTTC
CDR3aa: CASSFLGGGAETQYF

j_gene: TRBJ1-5
d_gene: TRBD1
abundance: .
v_gene: TRBV19
CDR3nt: TGTGCCAGTGCGACAGGGAGGAATCAGCCCCAGCATTTT
CDR3aa: CASATGRNQPQHF

j_gene: TRBJ1-2
d_gene: TRBD1
abundance: .
v_gene: TRBV13
CDR3nt: TGTGCCAGCAGCCCCTTGGGACAGGGGTTTGGTGCCTATGGCTACACCTTC
CDR3aa: CASSPLGQGFGAYGYTF

j_gene: TRBJ1-1
d_gene: .
abundance: .
v_gene: TRBV6-1
CDR3nt: TGTGCCAGCAGTATGGCGCAGGGGAACACTGAAGCTTTCTTT
CDR3aa: CASSMAQGNTEAFF

j_gene: TRBJ2-7
d_gene: .
abundance: .
v_gene: TRBV2
CDR3nt: TGTGCCAGCAGTGAACCAGGGATTTACGAGCAGTACTTC
CDR3aa: CASSEPGIYEQYF

j_gene: TRBJ1-2
d_gene: TRBD1
abundance: .
v_gene: TRBV6-5
CDR3nt: TGTGCCAGCAGTTACTCGACACAGGGGGGTGGCTACACCTTC
CDR3aa: CASSYSTQGGGYTF

j_gene: TRBJ2-2
d_gene: .
abundance: .
v_gene: TRBV7-7
CDR3nt: TGTGCCAGCAGCCCCCAGGGCACCGGGGAGCTGTTTTTT
CDR3aa: CASSPQGTGELFF

j_gene: TRBJ2-1
d_gene: TRBD1
abundance: .
v_gene: TRBV7-2
CDR3nt: TGTGCCAGCAGCTTTCGGACAGGGAGCGAAAATGAGCAGTTCTTC
CDR3aa: CASSFRTGSENEQFF

j_gene: TRBJ2-1
d_gene: TRBD1
abundance: .
v_gene: TRBV7-9
CDR3nt: TGTGCCAGCAGCACGACAGGGTCCGCTCCACTTCGGAATGAGCAGTTCTTC
CDR3aa: CASSTTGSAPLRNEQFF

j_gene: TRBJ2-2
d_gene: TRBD1
abundance: .
v_gene: TRBV2
CDR3nt: TGTGCCAGCAGCTCGGGACAGCACACCGGGGAGCTGTTTTTT
CDR3aa: CASSSGQHTGELFF

j_gene: TRBJ2-1
d_gene: .
abundance: .
v_gene: TRBV5-6
CDR3nt: TGTGCCAGCAGCTCCCAATCCCGGGGTGAGCAGTTCTTC
CDR3aa: CASSSQSRGEQFF

j_gene: TRBJ2-3
d_gene: .
abundance: .
v_gene: TRBV29-1
CDR3nt: TGCAGCGTTGAACGGTCGGGGACAGATACGCAGTATTTT
CDR3aa: CSVERSGTDTQYF

j_gene: TRBJ2-5
d_gene: TRBD2
abundance: .
v_gene: TRBV9
CDR3nt: TGTGCCAGCAGCGTTGGTCGGGGGGAAGAGACCCAGTACTTC
CDR3aa: CASSVGRGEETQYF

j_gene: TRBJ2-7
d_gene: TRBD2
abundance: .
v_gene: TRBV30
CDR3nt: TGTGCCTGGAGTCGCCCTTACGGGACTAGCGGGGGCTACGAGCAGTACTTC
CDR3aa: CAWSRPYGTSGGYEQYF

j_gene: TRBJ2-1
d_gene: TRBD2
abundance: .
v_gene: TRBV6-5
CDR3nt: TGTGCCAGCAGTTACGGGACTAGCGGGGACAATGAGCAGTTCTTC
CDR3aa: CASSYGTSGDNEQFF

j_gene: TRBJ2-3
d_gene: TRBD1
abundance: once
v_gene: TRBV30
CDR3nt: TGTGCCTGGAGTCAAGAGCGGACAGGGCTCACAGATACGCAGTATTTT
CDR3aa: CAWSQERTGLTDTQYF

j_gene: TRBJ1-2
d_gene: .
abundance: .
v_gene: TRBV7-8
CDR3nt: TGTGCCAGCAGCTTAGGCGGGCGCGGCTATGGCTACACCTTC
CDR3aa: CASSLGGRGYGYTF

j_gene: TRBJ2-3
d_gene: TRBD2
abundance: .
v_gene: TRBV9
CDR3nt: TGTGCCAGCAGCATGACGGGGGGACGCACAGATACGCAGTATTTT
CDR3aa: CASSMTGGRTDTQYF

j_gene: TRBJ2-7
d_gene: TRBD1
abundance: .
v_gene: TRBV4-1
CDR3nt: TGCGCCAGCAGCCAAGTGACAGGGAATGCCTACGAGCAGTACTTC
CDR3aa: CASSQVTGNAYEQYF

j_gene: TRBJ1-2
d_gene: .
abundance: .
v_gene: TRBV5-6
CDR3nt: TGTGCCAGCAGCTTGCCCCCGGGTGGAGGCTACACCTTC
CDR3aa: CASSLPPGGGYTF

j_gene: TRBJ2-6
d_gene: TRBD1
abundance: .
v_gene: TRBV10-1
CDR3nt: TGCGCCAGCAACGCAGGGGGACCTGGGGCCAACGTCCTGACTTTC
CDR3aa: CASNAGGPGANVLTF

j_gene: TRBJ2-7
d_gene: .
abundance: .
v_gene: TRBV5-4
CDR3nt: TGTGCCAGCAGCTTGCCAGGGGTGGGGGAGCAGTACTTC
CDR3aa: CASSLPGVGEQYF

j_gene: TRBJ2-5
d_gene: .
abundance: .
v_gene: TRBV11-2
CDR3nt: TGTGCCAGCAGCTTAGGGAGGCTTCAAGAGACCCAGTACTTC
CDR3aa: CASSLGRLQETQYF

j_gene: TRBJ2-3
d_gene: TRBD2
abundance: .
v_gene: TRBV2
CDR3nt: TGTGCCAGCAGTTCCGGGACTAGCGGTCCCCCAGATACGCAGTATTTT
CDR3aa: CASSSGTSGPPDTQYF

j_gene: TRBJ1-1
d_gene: .
abundance: .
v_gene: TRBV4-2
CDR3nt: TGTGCCAGCAGCCAAGATTCGACAGCCCAGGGGTTAGCTTTCTTT
CDR3aa: CASSQDSTAQGLAFF

j_gene: TRBJ2-7
d_gene: .
abundance: few
v_gene: TRBV15
CDR3nt: TGTGCCACCAGCAGAGGCCAGGCGAGCATCGTCTACGAGCAGTACTTC
CDR3aa: CATSRGQASIVYEQYF

j_gene: TRBJ1-5
d_gene: TRBD1
abundance: .
v_gene: TRBV28
CDR3nt: TGTGCCACCGCTGACAGGGGGAGACAGCCCCAGCATTTT
CDR3aa: CATADRGRQPQHF

j_gene: TRBJ2-7
d_gene: TRBD1
abundance: .
v_gene: TRBV5-1
CDR3nt: TGCGCCAGCTCGGGATGGGACAGGGCCTACGAGCAGTACTTC
CDR3aa: CASSGWDRAYEQYF

j_gene: TRBJ1-5
d_gene: TRBD1
abundance: .
v_gene: TRBV12-5
CDR3nt: TGTGCTAGTGGTTTCTACGACAGGGGGAGCAATCAGCCCCAGCATTTT
CDR3aa: CASGFYDRGSNQPQHF

j_gene: TRBJ1-2
d_gene: .
abundance: .
v_gene: TRBV7-2
CDR3nt: TGTGCCAGCAGCTTAGGGGGGGGCCTGGGCTACACCTTC
CDR3aa: CASSLGGGLGYTF

j_gene: TRBJ1-3
d_gene: .
abundance: .
v_gene: TRBV5-1
CDR3nt: TGCGCCAGCAGCAGGCAGGTTAACTCTGGAAACACCATATATTTT
CDR3aa: CASSRQVNSGNTIYF

j_gene: TRBJ1-2
d_gene: .
abundance: .
v_gene: TRBV9
CDR3nt: TGTGCCAGCAGCGTCTCCCCACTAGGAACCTATGGCTACACCTTC
CDR3aa: CASSVSPLGTYGYTF

j_gene: TRBJ2-3
d_gene: .
abundance: .
v_gene: TRBV11-1
CDR3nt: TGTGCCAGCAGTTCCCCGGGGGTTGGATTCACAGATACGCAGTATTTT
CDR3aa: CASSSPGVGFTDTQYF

j_gene: TRBJ1-6
d_gene: .
abundance: few
v_gene: TRBV2
CDR3nt: TGTGCCAGCAGTGAAACGCTTGTACAGGGTATCCACTTT
CDR3aa: CASSETLVQGIHF

j_gene: TRBJ2-7
d_gene: TRBD1
abundance: .
v_gene: TRBV11-2
CDR3nt: TGTGCCAGCAGCTTGACGCCGGGACAGGGACACGAGCAGTACTTC
CDR3aa: CASSLTPGQGHEQYF